This is a list of T cell receptor beta chains from one sample in a study of OX40 agonist ivuxolimab in advanced cancers. This table comes from immunoSEQ multiplex PCR, and its TCRdb copy is limited to in-frame clones, with some not included. The sample lists around 38,000 clones; 78% were seen once. This material consisted of CD4+ or CD8+ T cells sorted from blood, taken in a trial of the OX40 agonist ivuxolimab. These TCRs come from an adult with an advanced solid tumor such as melanoma, head and neck, liver or kidney cancer. Both conserved end residues are part of each CDR3. D genes are given only for firm matches. Size values are once, few and many counts, or a class for expanded clones, and some rows have none.

>14|NA|TRBV2|TRBJ1-2|NA
CASSRISTDYGYTF
TGTGCCAGCAGCCGGATTTCAACGGACTATGGCTACACCTTC
>15|NA|TRBV10-2|TRBJ1-5|NA
CASSDRGGDGQPQHF
TGCGCCAGCAGTGATCGGGGGGGAGACGGTCAGCCCCAGCATTTT
>14|once|TRBV10-3|TRBJ2-1|NA
CAILGGGSYNEQFF
TGTGCCATCTTAGGCGGAGGCTCCTACAATGAGCAGTTCTTC
>11|NA|TRBV5-1|TRBJ2-5|NA
CASRPLETQYF
TGCGCCAGCCGTCCCTTAGAGACCCAGTACTTC
>14|once|TRBV28|TRBJ2-1|NA
CASKGFWSYNEQFF
TGTGCCAGCAAGGGGTTTTGGTCCTACAATGAGCAGTTCTTC
>15|NA|TRBV9|TRBJ2-2|TRBD1
CASSPVTGATGELFF
TGTGCCAGCAGCCCCGTGACAGGGGCCACCGGGGAGCTGTTTTTT
>15|NA|TRBV11-2|TRBJ2-1|TRBD2
CASSFYAGGRNEQFF
TGTGCCAGCAGCTTTTATGCGGGAGGAAGGAATGAGCAGTTCTTC
>14|NA|TRBV5-1|TRBJ2-7|NA
CASSLLGATYEQYF
TGCGCCAGCAGCTTGTTGGGGGCGACCTACGAGCAGTACTTC
>15|NA|TRBV28|TRBJ2-7|TRBD2
CASSLYASGSYEQYF
TGTGCCAGCAGTTTATATGCTAGCGGGAGCTACGAGCAGTACTTC
>11|NA|TRBV29-1|TRBJ2-4|NA
CSVAEMNIQYF
TGCAGCGTTGCGGAGATGAACATTCAGTACTTC
>15|NA|TRBV7-8|TRBJ1-6|NA
CASSGSGAYNSPLHF
TGTGCCAGCAGCGGATCAGGGGCCTACAATTCACCCCTCCACTTT
>15|few|TRBV27|TRBJ1-2|NA
CASSAPGQTGDGYTF
TGTGCCAGCAGCGCCCCCGGACAGACAGGCGATGGCTACACCTTC
>14|NA|TRBV30|TRBJ2-3|TRBD2
CAWILAGAADTQYF
TGTGCCTGGATCCTAGCGGGAGCGGCAGATACGCAGTATTTT
>11|NA|TRBV20-1|TRBJ1-2|NA
CSPRETYGYTF
TGCAGTCCCCGTGAGACCTATGGCTACACCTTC
>13|NA|TRBV27|TRBJ1-1|NA
CASGYQPNTEAFF
TGTGCCAGCGGATATCAGCCGAACACTGAAGCTTTCTTT
>16|NA|TRBV5-1|TRBJ1-1|NA
CASRHVDGGPPTEAFF
TGCGCCAGCAGGCACGTTGACGGGGGCCCACCTACTGAAGCTTTCTTT
>15|NA|TRBV15|TRBJ2-7|TRBD1
CATSRDRADRGEQYF
TGTGCCACCAGCAGAGACCGGGCGGACAGGGGAGAGCAGTACTTC
>15|NA|TRBV7-8|TRBJ1-4|NA
CASSLEGVRGSGLFF
TGTGCCAGCAGCTTAGAGGGAGTGCGGGGCTCGGGTCTGTTTTTT
>15|NA|TRBV14|TRBJ1-6|NA
CASSQDPSGGSPLHF
TGTGCCAGCAGCCAAGACCCCTCGGGTGGTTCACCCCTCCACTTT
>16|NA|TRBV5-1|TRBJ2-5|TRBD2
CASSPEGSGSQETQYF
TGCGCCAGCAGCCCGGAGGGTAGCGGGTCTCAAGAGACCCAGTACTTC
>14|NA|TRBV10-1|TRBJ2-2|TRBD2
CASSATSEGGELFF
TGCGCCAGCAGTGCCACTAGCGAAGGCGGGGAGCTGTTTTTT
>13|NA|TRBV5-1|TRBJ1-2|TRBD1
CASSLRTGNGYTF
TGCGCCAGCAGCTTAAGGACAGGGAATGGCTACACCTTC
>14|NA|TRBV19|TRBJ2-1|TRBD2
CASSIKVAGHEQFF
TGTGCCAGTAGTATAAAGGTAGCGGGCCATGAGCAGTTCTTC
>15|NA|TRBV7-6|TRBJ2-5|NA
CASSPLLTRTETQYF
TGTGCCAGCAGCCCCTTGCTGACTAGGACGGAGACCCAGTACTTC
>14|NA|TRBV2|TRBJ1-2|NA
CASSDKGRFDGYTF
TGTGCCAGCAGTGATAAGGGGAGGTTTGATGGCTACACCTTC
>14|NA|TRBV5-4|TRBJ1-1|NA
CASSPGAMNTEAFF
TGTGCCAGCAGCCCAGGGGCCATGAACACTGAAGCTTTCTTT
>14|NA|TRBV18|TRBJ2-1|TRBD2
CASSLAGEYNEQFF
TGTGCCAGCTCGCTGGCGGGAGAGTACAATGAGCAGTTCTTC
>16|NA|TRBV6-5|TRBJ1-2|NA
CASSYYLRAPTYGYTF
TGTGCCAGCAGTTACTACCTCCGGGCTCCCACGTATGGCTACACCTTC
>16|NA|TRBV5-1|TRBJ2-3|NA
CASSSGQGPLTDTQYF
TGCGCCAGCAGCTCGGGGCAGGGGCCCCTCACAGATACGCAGTATTTT
>14|NA|TRBV27|TRBJ2-7|TRBD2
CASSRAGGGYEQYF
TGTGCCAGCAGTAGGGCGGGGGGCGGCTACGAGCAGTACTTC
>14|NA|TRBV30|TRBJ1-6|NA
CAFSGGGGYSPLHF
TGTGCCTTCAGCGGGGGGGGAGGCTATTCACCCCTCCACTTT
>15|NA|TRBV10-3|TRBJ2-3|TRBD2
CAISGLADSTDTQYF
TGTGCCATCAGTGGACTAGCGGATAGCACAGATACGCAGTATTTT
>13|NA|TRBV15|TRBJ2-1|NA
CATSRAGEEEQFF
TGTGCCACCAGCAGAGCCGGGGAGGAGGAGCAGTTCTTC
>15|once|TRBV5-6|TRBJ2-1|NA
CASSRLRVSYNEQFF
TGTGCCAGCAGCCGCCTAAGGGTATCCTACAATGAGCAGTTCTTC
>12|NA|TRBV30|TRBJ1-2|NA
CAWSPANYGYTF
TGTGCCTGGAGTCCCGCCAACTATGGCTACACCTTC
>16|NA|TRBV7-7|TRBJ2-6|TRBD1
CASSPGQGSGANVLTF
TGTGCTAGCAGCCCGGGACAGGGGTCTGGGGCCAACGTCCTGACTTTC
>21|NA|TRBV4-2|TRBJ2-6|NA
CASSPRLVMIVYSSGANVLTF
TGTGCCAGCAGCCCGAGACTGGTAATGATAGTTTACAGCTCTGGGGCCAACGTCCTGACTTTC
>14|NA|TRBV6-4|TRBJ2-7|TRBD2
CASSWTSGSYEQYF
TGTGCCAGCAGTTGGACTAGCGGGAGCTACGAGCAGTACTTC
>19|NA|TRBV21-1|TRBJ1-2|NA
CARRLIATGGARLYYGYTF
TGTGCCAGGAGACTAATAGCGACAGGGGGCGCGAGGCTCTACTATGGCTACACCTTC
>15|NA|TRBV30|TRBJ2-3|TRBD1
CAWSREGQGRDTQYF
TGTGCCTGGAGTAGGGAGGGACAGGGGCGAGATACGCAGTATTTT
>12|NA|TRBV9|TRBJ1-2|NA
CASSVNQGGYTF
TGTGCCAGCAGCGTGAATCAGGGGGGCTACACCTTC
>14|NA|TRBV18|TRBJ2-1|NA
CASSPERYRGEQFF
TGTGCCAGCTCACCAGAAAGGTATAGGGGAGAGCAGTTCTTC
>14|NA|TRBV9|TRBJ1-1|TRBD1
CASSSAGQATEAFF
TGTGCCAGCAGCTCAGCCGGACAGGCCACTGAAGCTTTCTTT
>17|NA|TRBV7-7|TRBJ2-5|TRBD1
CASSLAGDRGPMETQYF
TGTGCTAGCAGCTTAGCGGGGGACAGGGGGCCGATGGAGACCCAGTACTTC
>15|NA|TRBV5-1|TRBJ2-4|NA
CASSMAAGAGNIQYF
TGCGCCAGCAGCATGGCTGCGGGGGCTGGGAACATTCAGTACTTC